The rows below give T cell receptor beta chains drawn from one sample of a study of T cells after yellow fever vaccination. TCRdb reprocessed the 5' RACE reads via MiXCR and lists one record per CDR3 protein. The sample includes under 200,000 distinct CDR3 sequences, almost 7% of them seen just once. This specimen consisted of CD4+ T cells sorted from PBMCs, obtained 5 to 6 days after the first yellow fever vaccination. All receptors derive from a man between 18 and 29 years old who received the YFV17D yellow fever vaccine. Each CDR3 is given without its conserved first and last residue.

CDR3aa	len	v_gene	j_gene
ASSQAPGQGKAF	12	TRBV3-1	TRBJ1-1
ASSFGAPTEAF	11	TRBV7-2	TRBJ1-1
ASSDPYGANVLT	12	TRBV25-1	TRBJ2-6
ASSPFTDTQY	10	TRBV7-2	TRBJ2-3
ASSSEVSNQPQH	12	TRBV4-3	TRBJ1-5
SAPDLTGVGYT	11	TRBV20-1	TRBJ1-2
ASSIGTGTEAF	11	TRBV5-1	TRBJ1-1
ASSLGVRRTYGYT	13	TRBV7-2	TRBJ1-2
SASLDSNEKLF	11	TRBV20-1	TRBJ1-4
ASSYAQGGIADEQF	14	TRBV6-5	TRBJ2-1
ASGTGGPVDTQY	12	TRBV5-1	TRBJ2-3
ASRGVETDTQY	11	TRBV28	TRBJ2-3
ASSLRGRGQPQH	12	TRBV7-8	TRBJ1-5
SVELAGGSETQY	12	TRBV29-1	TRBJ2-5
SALAGDRTDTQY	12	TRBV29-1	TRBJ2-3
ASSQGTSPGGHETQY	15	TRBV4-1	TRBJ2-5